This T cell receptor beta chain appears in the sequencing data of a study of T cell repertoires in cytomegalovirus infection. In the study overall: Matching HLA type, along with CMV infection, was indicated by public TCR beta signatures.

Study findings and constraints: Public TCR beta family frequency separated CMV-and-HLA carriers, including in an independent cohort. HLA-C-restricted CMV-specific TCR beta clonotypes prevailed in the ex vivo response.

Comment on this clonotype: Its antigen is undetermined. Because it lacks the conserved phenylalanine or tryptophan at the end, this CDR3 is likely a read error. Because the CDR3's place on the DNA is in doubt, the DNA is left out and the CDR3 is given as listed by TCRdb.

Looked up from germline, CDR1 is MNHEY and CDR2 is SVGEGT. The length of the CDR3 is 15 amino acids, counting both ends. TCRdb used MiXCR to reprocess the reads, holding one entry per CDR3 protein. The data show approximately 7,900 distinct CDR3 sequences, approximately 54% seen once. The J gene is TRBJ2-1, the V gene TRBV6-2 or TRBV6-3. Sequencing was done on a sample of PBMCs, sequenced either directly or after in vitro stimulation (not recorded which). This sequence originates from a human donor in good health (CMV status not recorded). Some clones in this sample may be carry-over from other donors' samples. The CDR3 loop is CASSFSGASYNDPFI.